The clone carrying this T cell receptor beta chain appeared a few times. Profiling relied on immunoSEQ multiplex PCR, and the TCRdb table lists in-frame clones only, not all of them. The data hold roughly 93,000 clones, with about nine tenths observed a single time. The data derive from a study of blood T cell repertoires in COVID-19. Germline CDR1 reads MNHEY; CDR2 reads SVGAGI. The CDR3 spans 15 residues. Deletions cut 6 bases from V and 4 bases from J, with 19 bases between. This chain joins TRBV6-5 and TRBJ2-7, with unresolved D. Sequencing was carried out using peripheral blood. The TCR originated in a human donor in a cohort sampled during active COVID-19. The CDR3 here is CASSLLSARKYEQYF. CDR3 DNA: TGTGCCAGCAGCTTACTAAGCGCAAGAAAGTACGAGCAGTACTTC.